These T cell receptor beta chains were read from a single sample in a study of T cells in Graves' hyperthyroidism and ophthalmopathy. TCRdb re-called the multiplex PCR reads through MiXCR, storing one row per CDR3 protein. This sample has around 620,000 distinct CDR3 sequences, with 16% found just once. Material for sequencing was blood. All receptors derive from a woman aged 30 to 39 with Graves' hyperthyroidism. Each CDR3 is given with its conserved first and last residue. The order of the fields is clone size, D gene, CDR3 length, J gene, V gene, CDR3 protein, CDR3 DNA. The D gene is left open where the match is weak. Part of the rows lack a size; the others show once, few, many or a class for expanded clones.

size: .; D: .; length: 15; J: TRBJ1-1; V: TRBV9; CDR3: CASSYSGILNTEAFF; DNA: TGTGCCAGCAGCTACTCCGGGATATTGAACACTGAAGCTTTCTTT
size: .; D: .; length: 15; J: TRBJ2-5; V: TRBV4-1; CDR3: CASSPRTERQETQYF; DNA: TGCGCCAGCAGCCCTCGGACAGAAAGGCAAGAGACCCAGTACTTC
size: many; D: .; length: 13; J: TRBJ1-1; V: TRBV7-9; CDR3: CASSFDSWTEAFF; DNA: TGTGCCAGCAGCTTCGACAGTTGGACTGAAGCTTTCTTT
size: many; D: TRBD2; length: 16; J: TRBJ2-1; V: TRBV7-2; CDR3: CASSLQPGLEGNEQFF; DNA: TGTGCCAGCAGCTTACAGCCGGGACTAGAGGGCAATGAGCAGTTCTTC
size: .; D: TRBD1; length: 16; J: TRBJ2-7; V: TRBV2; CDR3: CASSSTLGTGQYEQYF; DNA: TGTGCCAGCAGCTCGACCCTCGGGACAGGGCAGTACGAGCAGTACTTC
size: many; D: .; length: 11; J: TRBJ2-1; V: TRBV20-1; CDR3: CSVLKVNEQFF; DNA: TGCAGTGTTCTCAAGGTAAACGAGCAGTTCTTC
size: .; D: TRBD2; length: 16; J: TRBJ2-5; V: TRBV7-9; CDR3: CASSLVFLAGGETQYF; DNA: TGTGCCAGCAGCTTAGTTTTCCTAGCGGGAGGGGAGACCCAGTACTTC
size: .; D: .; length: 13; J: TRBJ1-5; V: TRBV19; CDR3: CASSIAGSQPQHF; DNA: TGTGCCAGTAGTATCGCAGGGAGTCAGCCCCAGCATTTT
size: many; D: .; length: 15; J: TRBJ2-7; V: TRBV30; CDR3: CAWSVSSLGGVEQYF; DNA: TGTGCCTGGAGTGTAAGTTCTTTAGGGGGAGTCGAGCAGTACTTC
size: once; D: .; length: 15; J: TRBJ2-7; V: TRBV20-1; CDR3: CSAREVGQVFYEQYF; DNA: TGCAGTGCTAGAGAAGTTGGTCAAGTCTTCTACGAGCAGTACTTC
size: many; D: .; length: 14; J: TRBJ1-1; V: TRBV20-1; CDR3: CSARTGIMNTEAFF; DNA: TGCAGTGCTAGGACGGGAATCATGAACACTGAAGCTTTCTTT
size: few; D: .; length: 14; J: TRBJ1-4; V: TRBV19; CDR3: CASNRAGPNEKLFF; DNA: TGTGCCAGTAATCGGGCAGGACCTAATGAAAAACTGTTTTTT
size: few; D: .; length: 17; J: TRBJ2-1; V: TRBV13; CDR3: CASSPPGGTNYYNEQFF; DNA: TGTGCCAGCAGCCCCCCAGGAGGGACCAACTATTACAATGAGCAGTTCTTC
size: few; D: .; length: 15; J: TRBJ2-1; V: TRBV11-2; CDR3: CASSINRKRSNGQFF; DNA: TGTGCCAGCAGCATAAACAGGAAACGGTCCAATGGGCAGTTCTTC
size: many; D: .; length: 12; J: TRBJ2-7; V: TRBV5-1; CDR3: CASSLAGTGQYF; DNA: TGCGCCAGCAGCTTGGCGGGTACGGGGCAGTACTTC
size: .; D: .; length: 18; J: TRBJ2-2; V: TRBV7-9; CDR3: CASSLVMTSGGEPGELFF; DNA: TGTGCCAGCAGCTTAGTTATGACATCCGGGGGAGAGCCCGGGGAGCTGTTTTTT
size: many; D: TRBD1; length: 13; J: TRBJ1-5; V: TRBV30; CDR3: CAWAGTGNQPQHF; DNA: TGTGCCTGGGCCGGGACAGGGAATCAGCCCCAGCATTTT
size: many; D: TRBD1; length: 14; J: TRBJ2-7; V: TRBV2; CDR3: CAAGTGGLGYEQYF; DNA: TGTGCCGCCGGGACAGGGGGATTGGGATACGAGCAGTACTTC
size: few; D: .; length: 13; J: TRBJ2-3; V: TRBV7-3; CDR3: CASSPDGGDTQYF; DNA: TGTGCCAGCAGCCCAGACGGAGGGGATACGCAGTATTTT
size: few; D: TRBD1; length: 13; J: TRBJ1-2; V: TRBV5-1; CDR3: CASSSDRGIGYTF; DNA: TGCGCCAGCAGCTCGGACAGGGGAATCGGCTACACCTTC
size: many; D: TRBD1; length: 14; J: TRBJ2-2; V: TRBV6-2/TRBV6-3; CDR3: CASKGTGGTGELFF; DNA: TGTGCCAGCAAAGGGACAGGCGGCACCGGGGAGCTGTTTTTT
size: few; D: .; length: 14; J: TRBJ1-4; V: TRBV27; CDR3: CASSSWQGSEKLFF; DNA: TGTGCCAGCAGTTCGTGGCAAGGGAGTGAAAAACTGTTTTTT
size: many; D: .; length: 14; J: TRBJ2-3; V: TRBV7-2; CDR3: CASSLAGPTDTQYF; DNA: TGTGCCAGCAGCTTAGCGGGACCCACAGATACGCAGTATTTT
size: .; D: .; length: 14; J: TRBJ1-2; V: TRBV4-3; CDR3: CASSQDRRGWGYTF; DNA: TGCGCCAGCAGCCAAGATCGAAGAGGTTGGGGCTACACCTTC
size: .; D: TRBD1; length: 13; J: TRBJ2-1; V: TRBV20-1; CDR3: CSARRGRDNEQFF; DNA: TGCAGTGCTAGAAGGGGGCGTGACAATGAGCAGTTCTTC
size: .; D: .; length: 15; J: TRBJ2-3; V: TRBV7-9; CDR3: CASSSVQGVTDTQYF; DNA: TGTGCCAGCAGCTCGGTACAGGGCGTCACAGATACGCAGTATTTT
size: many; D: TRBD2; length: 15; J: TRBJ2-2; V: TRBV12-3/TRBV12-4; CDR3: CASRPIAGGTGELFF; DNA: TGTGCCAGCAGGCCCATAGCGGGAGGCACCGGGGAGCTGTTTTTT
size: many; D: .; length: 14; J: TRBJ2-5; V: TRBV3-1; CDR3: CASSQTLTIGTQYF; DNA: TGTGCCAGCAGCCAAACCCTAACCATTGGGACCCAGTACTTC
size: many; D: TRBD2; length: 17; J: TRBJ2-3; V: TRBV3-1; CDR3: CASSHGLAGVLGDTQYF; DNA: TGTGCCAGCAGCCATGGACTAGCGGGAGTTCTGGGAGATACGCAGTATTTT
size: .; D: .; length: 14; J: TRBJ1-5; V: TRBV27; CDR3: CASSSLGGNQPQHF; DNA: TGTGCCAGCAGTTCCCTTGGGGGCAATCAGCCCCAGCATTTT
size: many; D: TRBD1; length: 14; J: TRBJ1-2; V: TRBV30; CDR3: CAGPDRAGDYGYTF; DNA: TGTGCCGGACCAGACAGGGCTGGAGACTATGGCTACACCTTC
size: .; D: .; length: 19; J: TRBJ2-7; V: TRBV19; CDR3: CASSIVFSPGTALPYEQYF; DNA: TGTGCCAGTAGTATAGTTTTTTCGCCCGGGACCGCGTTACCGTACGAGCAGTACTTC
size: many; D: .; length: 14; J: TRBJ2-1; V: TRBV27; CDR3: CASSLSTGGNEQFF; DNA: TGTGCCAGCAGTTTATCGACTGGAGGCAATGAGCAGTTCTTC
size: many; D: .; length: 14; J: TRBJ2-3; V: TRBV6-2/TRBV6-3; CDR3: CASSYSADTDTQYF; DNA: TGTGCCAGCAGTTACTCTGCAGACACAGATACGCAGTATTTT
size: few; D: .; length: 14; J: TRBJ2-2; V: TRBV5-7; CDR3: CASTELGRTGELFF; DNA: TGTGCCAGCACCGAATTGGGTCGCACCGGGGAGCTGTTTTTT
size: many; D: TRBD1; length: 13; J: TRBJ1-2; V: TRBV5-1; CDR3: CASTGLGTDGYTF; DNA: TGCGCCAGCACCGGATTAGGGACAGATGGCTACACCTTC
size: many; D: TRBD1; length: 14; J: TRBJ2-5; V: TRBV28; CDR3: CASSLRQGFETQYF; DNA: TGTGCCAGCAGTCTAAGACAGGGTTTTGAGACCCAGTACTTC
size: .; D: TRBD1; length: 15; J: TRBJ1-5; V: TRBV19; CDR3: CASSRQGYSNQPQHF; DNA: TGTGCCAGTAGCAGACAGGGTTATAGCAATCAGCCCCAGCATTTT
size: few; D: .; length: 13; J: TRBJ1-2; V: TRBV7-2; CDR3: CASSLAAEYGYTF; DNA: TGTGCCAGCAGCTTAGCGGCAGAGTATGGCTACACCTTC
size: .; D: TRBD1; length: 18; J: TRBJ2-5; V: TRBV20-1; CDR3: CSARHTHRDRGPQETQYF; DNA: TGCAGTGCTAGACATACGCATAGGGACAGGGGACCGCAAGAGACCCAGTACTTC
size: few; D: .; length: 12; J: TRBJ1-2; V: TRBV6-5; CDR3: CASSPEYYGYTF; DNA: TGCGCCAGCAGTCCGGAGTACTATGGCTACACCTTC
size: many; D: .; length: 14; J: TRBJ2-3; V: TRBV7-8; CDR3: CASSLVTSTDTQYF; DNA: TGTGCCAGCAGCTTAGTGACTAGCACAGATACGCAGTATTTT
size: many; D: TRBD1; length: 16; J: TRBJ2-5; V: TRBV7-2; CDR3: CASSLGTGLGVKTQYF; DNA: TGTGCCAGCAGCTTAGGGACAGGCCTCGGGGTAAAGACCCAGTACTTC
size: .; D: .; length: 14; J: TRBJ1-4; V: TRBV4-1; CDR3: CASSQGQQNEKLFF; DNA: TGCGCCAGCAGCCAAGGTCAACAGAACGAAAAACTGTTTTTT
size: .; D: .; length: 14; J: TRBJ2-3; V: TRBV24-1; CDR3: CATSMTSHTDTQYF; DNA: TGTGCCACCAGTATGACTAGTCACACAGATACGCAGTATTTT
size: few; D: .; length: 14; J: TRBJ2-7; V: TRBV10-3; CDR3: CAASSRDNSYEQYF; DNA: TGTGCCGCCAGCTCCCGGGACAATTCCTACGAGCAGTACTTC
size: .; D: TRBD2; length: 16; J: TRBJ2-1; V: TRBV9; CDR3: CASSVSRLAGVGEQFF; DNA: TGTGCCAGCAGCGTATCGAGGCTAGCGGGAGTTGGGGAGCAGTTCTTC
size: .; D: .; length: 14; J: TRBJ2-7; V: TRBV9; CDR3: CASSVGGLRDEQYF; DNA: TGTGCCAGCAGCGTAGGGGGATTGAGGGACGAGCAGTACTTC
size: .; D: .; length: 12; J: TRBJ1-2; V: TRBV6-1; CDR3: CASSEGGYGYTF; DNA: TGTGCCAGCAGTGAGGGGGGGTATGGCTACACCTTC